This T cell receptor beta chain was sequenced for a study of shared clonotypes between healthy human individuals. This clone has only a few counts. Antigen specificity is unknown. Whole-study results and caveats: Tissues were not sampled, only blood, and their repertoires likely differ. All-four-donor shared clonotypes had higher generation probabilities than non-shared clonotypes did. Limitation of the genetic and exposure-history diversity represented came from the few donors.

TCRdb's copy holds only in-frame clones and misses some; the assay was immunoSEQ multiplex PCR. The sample carries 1.5 million to 2.5 million clones, about 94% recorded once. The CDR3 has 16 residues. The germline V gene encodes CDR1 SGHTA and CDR2 FQGNSA. V lost 5 bases, J lost 10 bases, and 21 bases lay in between. CD45RO-negative, CCR7-positively selected cells formed the naive CD8 fraction, excluding terminally differentiated effector memory CD45RA+ cells. The chain joins TRBV7-2 to TRBJ1-6; D gene uncertain. Sample: naive CD8+ T cells sorted from blood. This TCR came from a man between 18 and 35 years old in good health. The CDR3 bases are TGTGCCAGCAGCCCAGACGCGGGTTCATGGCTATCACCCCTCCACTTT. This gives the protein CASSPDAGSWLSPLHF.